This T cell receptor (beta chain) was retrieved from a study of identical twins. This clonotype was found a few times. Its antigen remains unknown. The authors used template switching to add a universal primer site and gave cDNA unique molecular identifiers. TCRdb itself ran the 5' RACE reads through MiXCR, one entry per CDR3 protein. The data contain about 520,000 distinct CDR3 sequences, approximately 22% of them singletons. Points from the study as a whole: Beta out-of-frame sequences displayed a weaker excess of sharing between twins. Zero-insertion analyses could be partly confounded by invariant MAIT and iNKT cells.

Germline V gene data show CDR1 as SQVTM and CDR2 as ANQGSEA. Trimming shortened V by 7 bases and J by 5 bases, and 14 bases separated the two germline ends. There are 12 residues in the CDR3. These records were also assigned to another study, of T cells expressing NK-cell markers. From that paper: Just one sequenced donor of eight was HCMV-seronegative, while seven were seropositive.

The chain joins TRBV29-1 to TRBJ1-1; D is ambiguous. The TCR sequence derives from a woman under 30 in good health. Sequencing used CD4+ T cells sorted from blood. The CDR3 coding sequence is TGCAGCGCTGGACGCTATACAACTGAAGCTTTCTTT. This gives the protein CSAGRYTTEAFF. Full variable domain (missing parts from reference TRBV29-1 and TRBJ1-1): SAVISQKPSRDICQRGTSLTIQCQVDSQVTMMFWYRQQPGQSLTLIATANQGSEATYESGFVIDKFPISRPNLTFSTLTVSNMSPEDSSIYLCSAGRYTTEAFFGQGTRLTVV.